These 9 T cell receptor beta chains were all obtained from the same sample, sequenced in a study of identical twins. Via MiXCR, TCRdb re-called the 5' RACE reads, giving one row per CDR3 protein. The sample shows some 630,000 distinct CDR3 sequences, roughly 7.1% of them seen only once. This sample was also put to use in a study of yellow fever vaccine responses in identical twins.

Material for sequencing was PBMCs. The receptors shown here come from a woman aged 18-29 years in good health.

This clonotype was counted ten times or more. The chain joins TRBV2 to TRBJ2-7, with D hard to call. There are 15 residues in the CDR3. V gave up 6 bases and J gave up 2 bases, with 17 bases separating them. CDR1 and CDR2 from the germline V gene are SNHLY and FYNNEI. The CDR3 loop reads CASSPTPDEAYEQYF. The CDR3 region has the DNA TGTGCCAGCAGCCCCACCCCGGACGAAGCCTACGAGCAGTACTTC.

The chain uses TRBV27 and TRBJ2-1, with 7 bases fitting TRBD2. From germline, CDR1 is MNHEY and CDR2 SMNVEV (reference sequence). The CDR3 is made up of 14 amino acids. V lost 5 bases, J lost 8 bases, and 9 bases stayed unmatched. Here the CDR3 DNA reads TGTGCCAGCAGTCACGGACTAGTCGGAGATGAGCAGTTCTTC. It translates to CASSHGLVGDEQFF.

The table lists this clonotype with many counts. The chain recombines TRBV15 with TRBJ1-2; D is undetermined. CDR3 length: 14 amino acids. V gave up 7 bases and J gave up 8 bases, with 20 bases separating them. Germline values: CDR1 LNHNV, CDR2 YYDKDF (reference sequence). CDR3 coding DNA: TGTGCCACCATTGATTATAAAGGAATGGGGGGCTACACCTTC. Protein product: CATIDYKGMGGYTF.

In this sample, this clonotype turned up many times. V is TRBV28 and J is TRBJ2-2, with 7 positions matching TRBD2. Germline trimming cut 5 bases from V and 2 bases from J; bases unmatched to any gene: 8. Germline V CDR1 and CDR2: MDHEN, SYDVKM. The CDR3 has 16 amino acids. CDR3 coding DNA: TGTGCCAGCAGTCACCCTAGCGGAAGAAACACCGGGGAGCTGTTTTTT. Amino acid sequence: CASSHPSGRNTGELFF. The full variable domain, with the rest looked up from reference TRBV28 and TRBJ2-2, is DVKVTQSSRYLVKRTGEKVFLECVQDMDHENMFWYRQDPGLGLRLIYFSYDVKMKEKGDIPEGYSVSREKKERFSLILESASTNQTSMYLCASSHPSGRNTGELFFGEGSRLTVL.

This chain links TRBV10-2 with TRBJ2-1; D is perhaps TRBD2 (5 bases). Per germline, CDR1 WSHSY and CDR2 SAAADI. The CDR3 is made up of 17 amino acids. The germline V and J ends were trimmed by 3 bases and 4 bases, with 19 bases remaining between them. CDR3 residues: CASSESLTLVRYNEQFF. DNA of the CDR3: TGCGCCAGCAGTGAATCCCTGACACTAGTGCGGTACAATGAGCAGTTCTTC.

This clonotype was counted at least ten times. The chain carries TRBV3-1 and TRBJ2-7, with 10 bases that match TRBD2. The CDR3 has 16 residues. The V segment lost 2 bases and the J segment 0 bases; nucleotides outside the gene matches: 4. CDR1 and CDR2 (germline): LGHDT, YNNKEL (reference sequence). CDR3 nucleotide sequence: TGTGCCAGCAGCCAACATACTAGCGGGATCTCCTACGAGCAGTACTTC. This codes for CASSQHTSGISYEQYF.

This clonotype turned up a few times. CDR3 sequence reads: CASSSKGAGDTGELFF. As DNA, the CDR3 is TGTGCCAGCAGTTCAAAGGGGGCAGGGGACACCGGGGAGCTGTTTTTT. The V gene is TRBV12-3 or TRBV12-4, the J gene TRBJ2-2; TRBD1 agrees at 7 bases. V lost 4 bases, J lost 3 bases, and 8 bases stayed unmatched. There are 16 residues in the CDR3.

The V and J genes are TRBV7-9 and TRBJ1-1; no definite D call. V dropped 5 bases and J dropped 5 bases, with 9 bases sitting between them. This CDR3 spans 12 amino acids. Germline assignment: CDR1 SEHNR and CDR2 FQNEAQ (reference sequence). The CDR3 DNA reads TGTGCCAGCAGCGACCGGAGGACTGAAGCTTTCTTT. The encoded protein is CASSDRRTEAFF. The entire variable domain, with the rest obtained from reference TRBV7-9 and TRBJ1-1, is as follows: DTGVSQNPRHKITKRGQNVTFRCDPISEHNRLYWYRQTLGQGPEFLTYFQNEAQLEKSRLLSDRFSAERPKGSFSTLEIQRTEQGDSAMYLCASSDRRTEAFFGQGTRLTVV.

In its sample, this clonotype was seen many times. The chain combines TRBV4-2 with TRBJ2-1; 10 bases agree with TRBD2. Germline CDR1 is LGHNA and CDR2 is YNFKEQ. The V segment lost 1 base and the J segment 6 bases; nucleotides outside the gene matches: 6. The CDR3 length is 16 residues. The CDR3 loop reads CASSQVSGGAINEQFF. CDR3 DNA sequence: TGTGCCAGCAGCCAAGTGAGCGGGGGGGCAATCAATGAGCAGTTCTTC.